Listed below are T cell receptor beta chains from one sample, sequenced in a study of T cell repertoires in cytomegalovirus infection. Antigens of these TCRs are unknown. TCRdb analysed the reads with MiXCR anew, one entry per CDR3 protein. Found here are a few hundred thousand distinct CDR3 sequences, about 29% of them singletons; the top ten hold approximately 20%. The material was cultured PBMCs, obtained from culture after CMV antigen stimulation. The receptors were gathered from a human donor in good health (CMV status not recorded). Some clones in this sample may be carry-over from other donors' samples. CDR3s include the opening cysteine and the closing phenylalanine or tryptophan. Each record gives: V gene, J gene, CDR3 protein.

TRBV6-4,TRBJ2-7,CAASTGGVEAQYF
TRBV7-8,TRBJ2-2,CASSTSEGTGELFF
TRBV20-1,TRBJ2-1,CSARRLMTAIGNEQFF
TRBV7-2,TRBJ1-5,CASSLGVGRAGRQPQHF
TRBV19,TRBJ1-1,CASRRGVTEAFF
TRBV7-9,TRBJ2-7,CASSGDGESYEQYF
TRBV5-6,TRBJ1-1,CASSYGPGRGAFF
TRBV15,TRBJ2-6,CATSRGGEVINVLTF
TRBV28,TRBJ1-3,CASSSTKVGGGNTIYF
TRBV7-8,TRBJ2-5,CASSLAWTGGETQYF
TRBV6-1,TRBJ1-1,CASSTKGAGTEAFF
TRBV7-3,TRBJ2-1,CASSLTRILAGGPRNNEQFF
TRBV7-3,TRBJ1-5,CASSLTGGPYSNQPQHF
TRBV7-6,TRBJ2-3,CASSPRDTDTQYF
TRBV5-4,TRBJ2-7,CASSLSRGGGKEQYF
TRBV20-1,TRBJ2-7,CSARVPGTYEQYF
TRBV12-3/TRBV12-4,TRBJ2-1,CASSHDRDGGSYNEQFF
TRBV25-1,TRBJ1-1,CASSRGGGTEAFF
TRBV12-3/TRBV12-4,TRBJ2-3,CASSPEFSAIPSTDTQYF
TRBV19,TRBJ2-7,CASSMGLADSYEQYF
TRBV4-2,TRBJ2-7,CASSQGGGRAIYEQYF
TRBV7-2,TRBJ2-7,CASSLALAVSYEQYF
TRBV7-2,TRBJ2-7,CASSLGPLAAAYEQYF
TRBV19,TRBJ1-3,CASSDAGNSGNTIYF
TRBV15,TRBJ1-4,CATKYVTGYPTNEKLFF
TRBV28,TRBJ2-7,CASSSRQGRGYEQYF
TRBV5-8,TRBJ2-5,CASSQHGQGRRETQYF
TRBV12-3/TRBV12-4,TRBJ1-5,CASSLQSNSNQPQHF
TRBV19,TRBJ2-1,CASSIEGTGRYNEQFF
TRBV5-1,TRBJ2-7,CASSLVGATGYEQYF
TRBV4-2,TRBJ2-1,CASSQEIRAGDLAEGAYNEQFF
TRBV30,TRBJ2-2,CAWSTATGELFF
TRBV7-8,TRBJ1-2,CASSFTDRVESYTF
TRBV11-2,TRBJ1-4,CASSLVSEKLFF
TRBV7-2,TRBJ2-7,CASSPRTGDGQYF
TRBV4-2,TRBJ2-5,CASSRGTRGTQYF
TRBV7-9,TRBJ1-2,CASSLTSGGYGYTF
TRBV4-2,TRBJ1-1,CASSQPDPGQGGTEAFF
TRBV11-2,TRBJ1-1,CASSSVSGGGTEAFF
TRBV18,TRBJ1-1,CASSYRGEGTEAFF
TRBV7-2,TRBJ1-5,CASSSRGGPEQPQHF
TRBV20-1,TRBJ2-1,CSARGGTVYNEQFF
TRBV19,TRBJ2-2,CASSGGLAGVVGELFF
TRBV4-1,TRBJ1-2,CASSQEGPHYGYTF
TRBV7-9,TRBJ1-1,CASSSGQRMNTEAFF
TRBV13,TRBJ1-6,CASSFSRGQGLWDVYNSPLHF
TRBV5-1,TRBJ1-2,CASSESPDRNYGYTF
TRBV12-3/TRBV12-4,TRBJ1-1,CASSLTGFNTEAFF
TRBV7-2,TRBJ2-1,CAITPRVAGGNEQFF
TRBV28,TRBJ1-5,CASTPPGSQPQHF
TRBV6-5,TRBJ2-7,CASSQWDRVTYEQYF
TRBV25-1,TRBJ1-4,CASGPGQGRNEKLFF
TRBV6-5,TRBJ2-5,CASSYRATQYF